The 5 T cell receptor beta chains below were found in one sample sequenced in a study of graft-versus-host responses after intestinal transplantation. The table came from immunoSEQ multiplex PCR; TCRdb's copy has only in-frame clones and leaves some out. The data show some 86,000 clones, less than 90% seen once. For these receptors, no antigen is known. This material consisted of unstimulated CD4+ T cells sorted from spleen or lymph node cells, taken before transplant. These receptors were obtained from a human donor who was the organ donor for an intestinal transplant.

The V gene is TRBV11-3, the J gene TRBJ2-1, with TRBD2 identical over 7 bases. This CDR3 region has 17 residues. V was pared by 5 bases and J by 5 bases, with 15 bases of the junction left unmatched. Germline CDR1 is SGHNT and CDR2 is YENEEA. The CDR3 bases are TGTGCCAGCAGCCCCGGCGGTTGGCGGGAGACGAACAATGAGCAGTTCTTC. As protein: CASSPGGWRETNNEQFF.

This clone has a single count. V usage is TRBV5-1 and J usage is TRBJ2-3; 10 bases match TRBD1. Germline trimming cut 6 bases from V and 6 bases from J; bases unmatched to any gene: 10. This CDR3 has 15 residues. Germline CDR1 and CDR2: SGHRS and YFSETQ. CDR3 protein: CASTETGGAGDTQYF. DNA for the CDR3: TGCGCCAGCACCGAGACAGGGGGCGCCGGGGATACGCAGTATTTT.

The genes are TRBV29-1 and TRBJ2-5, with 9 bases identical to TRBD2. Unmatched junction bases numbered 7, after V lost 3 bases and J lost 5 bases. CDR1 and CDR2 from the germline V gene are SQVTM and ANQGSEA. This CDR3 is built from 14 residues. The CDR3 loop is CSVEGGRGPETQYF. The CDR3 nucleotides read TGCAGCGTTGAGGGCGGGAGGGGACCCGAGACCCAGTACTTC.

This chain connects TRBV28 to TRBJ2-7; 9 bases match TRBD1. The length of the CDR3 is 15 residues. V was clipped by 7 bases and J by 4 bases; unmatched bases: 11. Germline V CDR1 and CDR2: MDHEN, SYDVKM. The CDR3 reads CASTLAGTGSYEQYF. Here the CDR3 DNA reads TGTGCCAGCACCTTGGCCGGGACAGGGTCATACGAGCAGTACTTC.

The rearrangement links TRBV7-8 to TRBJ2-5, with 7 bases identical to TRBD2. The CDR3 length is 16 residues. V lost 8 bases, J lost 2 bases, and 14 bases stayed unmatched. Germline-derived CDR1 and CDR2 are SGHVS and FQNEAQ. CDR3 nucleotide sequence: TGTGCCAGCCGAGTTTCATGGGGACTACCTCAAGAGACCCAGTACTTC. Its translation: CASRVSWGLPQETQYF.